The sequence of this T cell receptor (beta chain) was determined in a study of regulatory T cells in long-lasting Graves disease (TCRdb year 2021). For context, the study as a whole: Antithyroid drugs had been taken for less than 3 months by newly diagnosed Graves' disease patients. Patients with persistent Graves' disease were compared with patients with newly diagnosed Graves' disease using TCR sequencing and RNA sequencing of peripheral blood. The study was conducted in China and was registered as a clinical trial. A total of around 35 samples underwent TCR sequencing, from around 13 patients with persistent Graves' disease and 20 or so patients with newly diagnosed Graves' disease.

This clonotype came up a few times. Its antigen is not yet known. No qualities accompany the bases; no much larger clone lies one base away. Sample time point, as interpreted from the label and publication: newly diagnosed GD, antithyroid drugs for less than 3 months. For both TCR sequencing and RNA sequencing, RNA was extracted from PBMCs using TRIzol. Graves' disease was diagnosed according to American Thyroid Association guidelines. Recruitment of patients was carried out at an endocrinology department in Xi'an, China. From each patient, around 9 milliliters of peripheral blood was collected into an EDTA anticoagulant tube. Ficoll Paque Plus density gradient separation was used to isolate PBMCs, and no additional T cell sorting was done. RNA quality was checked with an Agilent 2100 Bioanalyzer and agarose gel, and concentration with a NanoDrop 2000. The library came from multiplex PCR. The run used an Illumina HiSeq 4000. iRepertoire HTBI primers and Arm-PCR amplification of CDR3 regions were used to construct TCR beta libraries. PCR products were gel purified before sequencing. The source study handled its data this way. Across samples, 60 to 70 TRBV and roughly 15 TRBJ segments were identified and used for gene usage analysis of CDR3 amino acid clonotypes. COPE and FqMerger were used to merge the filtered high-quality paired reads into contigs. BLAST was used to align contigs to the IMGT TRBV, TRBD and TRBJ reference genes, and CDR3 was defined following IMGT. Clonotypes above 0.1% frequency were classified as highly expanded clones. Shannon entropy served as the measure of repertoire diversity, while the Gini coefficient captured V-J evenness. A clonotype was considered public if more than one individual shared it. Clones were called with MiXCR by TCRdb after fastp trimmed the public reads at Q25, and only in-frame beta chains were retained. Rows are unified per CDR3 protein, each entry keeping the most common DNA and genes. Here the V and J calls rest on TCRdb's processing, not on the authors' analysis. This sample lists about 530,000 distinct CDR3 sequences; about 16% were detected once. The ten largest make up 20% to 25% of the sample.

Paper-wide results and their limitations: Lower TCR Shannon entropy and fewer highly expanded clones were observed in persistent Graves' disease patients than in newly diagnosed patients, which suggested clonal expansion. The small sample size was acknowledged by the authors as a limitation that may reduce accuracy. A larger number of public clonotypes was shared among persistent patients (approximately 2,500) than among newly diagnosed patients (around 890). Only peripheral blood was studied, because thyroid tissue, the primary lesion, was inaccessible. Sequencing and analysis were restricted to the TCR beta chain. TRBV28, TRBJ1-2 and TRBJ2-5 were preferentially used in persistent disease, while TRBV20-1 and TRBJ2-1 were favored in newly diagnosed disease.

According to the germline V gene, CDR1 reads SNHLY and CDR2 reads FYNNEI. The junction carries 13 bases between V and J, which are trimmed by 5 bases and 2 bases respectively. Counted from cysteine to phenylalanine, this CDR3 has 16 amino acids. Just CDR3 DNA is preserved here, 48 bases in frame from base 1. This same sample was also taken into another study, of T cells in Graves' hyperthyroidism and ophthalmopathy. As the second paper documents: A patient counted as having stable Graves' hyperthyroidism if no progression to ophthalmopathy occurred over 18 months of follow-up. The hyperthyroidism patients were between 18 and 65 years old and newly diagnosed, with a disease duration of less than 2 months. The study excluded patients with uncontrolled infections, other autoimmune diseases, pregnancy or lactation. Clinical symptoms, serum thyroxine and TRAb, thyroid ultrasound, and orbital computed tomography formed the basis for the diagnoses. A first-round RT-PCR of the TCR CDR3 used the HTBI primer set with the Qiagen OneStep RT-PCR kit. Blood samples also contained most of the expanded thyroid clonotypes (frequency above 0.001), which suggests that blood repertoires may reflect thyroid immune responses. A 13 V-J signature model separated ophthalmopathy from stable hyperthyroidism, with just over 85% sensitivity and roughly 82% specificity in cross-validation and 80%/75% in testing. In validation, the model predicted progression to ophthalmopathy a median of around six months before onset, with roughly 68% sensitivity and nearly 75% specificity. A discovery cohort of about a hundred patients, fewer than 50 with Graves' ophthalmopathy and 57 with stable Graves' hyperthyroidism, was used to find distinguishing TCR V-J signatures. An independent validation cohort of fewer than 20 hyperthyroidism patients and 17 patients who later progressed to ophthalmopathy tested prospective prediction of ophthalmopathy. The approximately 98 discovery patients were randomly divided into training and test sets at a 7:3 ratio. In addition, the study compared T-cell repertoires in thyroid tissue and in blood from a handful of Graves' hyperthyroidism patients. After sampling, hyperthyroidism patients received methimazole starting at 30 mg daily, and ophthalmopathy patients received high-dose intravenous methylprednisolone. A second multiplex PCR round built the libraries, followed by size selection and purification. Paired-end sequencing of the libraries was performed with 100 bp reads on an Illumina HiSeq2000. SOAPnuke was used to process the raw data, with reads discarded if the reads contained adapters or uncalled bases, had a mean Phred below 15, or lacked an exact constant-primer or identifier match. High-quality paired reads were merged with COPE v1.2.5, and unique nucleotide sequences were defined as clonotypes. MiTCR v1.1 was used to align the clonotypes against IMGT TRBV, TRBD and TRBJ reference segments. Only V-J combinations with frequency above 0.0001, covering 99.2% of repertoires, were analysed. The TCS score was defined as F50 (clonal expansion) divided by E x V (chaos), with BLOSUM62-based TCRdist calculated between CDR3 peptides within each V-J. Welch's t-statistics and random forest reduced roughly 500 V-J features to around 14, which were used in a naive Bayes classifier (R e1071). No statistical method was used to set the sample size in advance, and investigators knew the group allocation. The paper describes TCR Vbeta CDR3 sequencing of 120 to 150 peripheral blood samples, made up of about 40 ophthalmopathy patients, roughly 72 hyperthyroidism patients and roughly 17 progressor patients.

Rearrangement joined TRBV2 to TRBJ1-6, and possibly TRBD1, on 6 matching bases. The sequenced sample was peripheral blood mononuclear cells (PBMCs), obtained at new diagnosis, from a patient treated with antithyroid drugs. The TCR originated in a woman aged 40 to 65 with Graves disease. Donor details come from another sample of the same person, matched by shared clones. The CDR3 amino acid sequence is: CASSFIQGPYNSPLHF. The DNA reads TGTGCCAGCAGTTTCATACAGGGCCCCTATAATTCACCCCTCCACTTT.